The entry below describes one T cell receptor beta chain. This clonotype was counted many times. The specificity of this receptor is unknown. Base quality data are lacking; no much larger clone is found one base away. This specimen belongs to a study of Graves' ophthalmopathy and Graves' hyperthyroidism (dated by TCRdb to 2016 to 2018). The study in broad terms: Peripheral blood was collected at initial diagnosis, prior to any treatment. An independent validation cohort was composed of around 19 hyperthyroidism patients and more than 15 patients who later progressed from hyperthyroidism to ophthalmopathy. In total, 135 blood samples were TCR-sequenced: approximately 40 ophthalmopathy, roughly 77 hyperthyroidism and some 17 hyperthyroidism-to-ophthalmopathy patients. To tell Graves' ophthalmopathy apart from Graves' hyperthyroidism, and to predict which patients would progress to ophthalmopathy, the study relied on TCR beta repertoire signatures. In six or seven hyperthyroidism patients, the T-cell repertoires found in thyroid tissue were compared with those found in blood. For training and testing, the 100 or so patients in the discovery cohort were randomly divided in a 7:3 ratio. To explore V-J signatures that separate ophthalmopathy from hyperthyroidism, a discovery set of 100 patients was enrolled, consisting of about 45 with ophthalmopathy and around 57 with stable hyperthyroidism. Once sampling was done, hyperthyroidism patients were given methimazole at a starting dose of 30 mg daily, while ophthalmopathy patients were given high-dose intravenous methylprednisolone.

General study outcomes and caveats: Most expanded thyroid clonotypes with frequency above 0.001 were also detected in blood, suggesting blood repertoires may reflect the thyroid immune response. In validation, the model predicted ophthalmopathy progression with about 70% sensitivity and about 73% specificity; roughly 11 predicted patients were CT-confirmed with GO in a median of 6.5 months. The 13-signature model separated ophthalmopathy from stable hyperthyroidism with 85% to 90% sensitivity and approximately 81% specificity in cross-validation, and 80%/75% in the test set. Sample size was not statistically predetermined, and group allocation was not concealed from the investigators.

Patients with ophthalmopathy had moderately to severely active disease, with a Clinical Activity Score of 3 or more, a NOSPECS grade of 4 or more, and a disease duration of less than 3 months. Patients were excluded if they had other autoimmune diseases, uncontrolled infections, pregnancy or lactation. Diagnosis relied on clinical symptoms, serum thyroxine, TRAb, thyroid ultrasound and orbital computed tomography. PBMCs were isolated from 7.5 to 10 ml of fresh peripheral blood by Ficoll-Paque density gradient centrifugation. Total RNA was extracted using Trizol reagent, and RNA quality was checked on an Agilent 2100 Bioanalyzer. CDR1 and CDR2 are read off the germline V gene as SGHVS and FQNEAQ. Its CDR3 holds 18 amino acids, cysteine through phenylalanine. Of the read, only the CDR3 DNA is kept; its 54 bases are in frame from base 1. The junction shows trimming of 2 bases on V and 5 bases on J, and the gene matches do not reach 15 bases of it.

TCR beta CDR3 regions were amplified from RNA transcripts for repertoire sequencing. HTBI primers and the Qiagen OneStep RT-PCR kit were used in a first-round RT-PCR, which was followed by a second-round multiplex PCR, size selection and purification. Libraries were sequenced on an Illumina HiSeq2000 using paired-end 100 bp reads. As for how the authors treated the data: SOAPnuke was used for read processing, and reads with adapters, uncalled bases, a mean Phred below 15, or no exact constant-primer or identifier match were discarded. High-quality paired reads were merged with COPE v1.2.5. Clonotypes were defined as unique nucleotide sequences and were aligned to IMGT TRB V, D and J references using MiTCR v1.1. The analysis was limited to V-J combinations with a frequency above 0.0001, which together covered over 98% of repertoires. For each V-J combination, a TCR clonal expansion and chaos score was defined as the ratio of F50 clonal expansion to chaos observed in the TCRdist matrix. Features were reduced by Welch's t-statistics and random forest to 10 to 15 V-J combinations, which fed a naive Bayes classifier. Thyroid-blood repertoire similarity was quantified with the Morisita-Horn index. The public reads were reprocessed in TCRdb via fastp at Q25 and MiXCR, keeping in-frame beta chains. Every distinct CDR3 protein forms one entry, paired with its most common genes and DNA. None of the V and J calls come from the authors' own analysis; TCRdb made them. Recorded for this sample are about 500,000 distinct CDR3 sequences; around 14% of them occurred a single time. 9.8% of the sample lies in the top ten.

This TCR came from a woman aged 25 to 45 with Graves' ophthalmopathy. Donor details come from another sample of the same person, matched by shared clones. The V and J genes are TRBV7-8 and TRBJ2-7, and TRBD1 matches 10 of the central bases. The sample comprised blood. CDR3 protein: CASSLRFPGQGTNDEQYF. The DNA sequence is as follows: TGTGCCAGCAGCTTAAGGTTCCCGGGACAGGGGACAAACGACGAGCAGTACTTC.